This is a list of T cell receptor beta chains from one sample in a study of PD-1 blockade in classical Hodgkin lymphoma. TCRdb's copy holds only in-frame clones and misses some; the assay was immunoSEQ multiplex PCR. The sample includes over 45,000 clones, about two thirds of them seen just once. Sequenced here: peripheral blood mononuclear cells (PBMCs), sampled before the second cycle of nivolumab. The receptors were gathered from a human donor with classical Hodgkin lymphoma. The CDR3 runs from the conserved cysteine through the conserved F or W. The order of the fields is V gene, J gene, clone size, D gene, CDR3 DNA, CDR3 protein. The D gene is left open where the match is weak. Expanded clones get a size class; other rows say once, few or many, or leave the size out.

>TRBV7-9|TRBJ2-2|.|.
TGTGCCAGCAACCTCCTGGGGCTCACCGGGGAGCTGTTTTTT
CASNLLGLTGELFF
>TRBV27|TRBJ1-5|.|TRBD1
TGTGCCAGCAAGTCTGCCCCCGGGACAGGGGGGCCCCAGCATTTT
CASKSAPGTGGPQHF
>TRBV6-5|TRBJ1-3|.|TRBD1
TGTGCCAGTGGGACAGGGGTAGGAAACACCATATATTTT
CASGTGVGNTIYF
>TRBV6-5|TRBJ2-1|.|.
TGTGCCAGCAGTGCCCTCAGAGGCAATGAGCAGTTCTTC
CASSALRGNEQFF
>TRBV11-2|TRBJ1-2|.|.
TGTGCCAGCAGCTTACTTTGGGAAGCTAACTATGGCTACACCTTC
CASSLLWEANYGYTF
>TRBV18|TRBJ1-1|.|TRBD1
TGTGCCAGCTCACCAAAACAGGGGGGGACTGAAGCTTTCTTT
CASSPKQGGTEAFF
>TRBV27|TRBJ1-5|medium-sized|TRBD1
TGTGCCAGCAGTTTTGGACAGGGGTGGTATCAGCCCCAGCATTTT
CASSFGQGWYQPQHF
>TRBV30|TRBJ1-4|.|.
TGTGCCTGGAGTGTACAGGGCTTAAATGAAAAACTGTTTTTT
CAWSVQGLNEKLFF
>TRBV25-1|TRBJ1-2|.|.
TGTGCCAGCAGTGAATTTGGGGGGTACGGCTATGGCTACACCTTC
CASSEFGGYGYGYTF
>TRBV19|TRBJ2-2|large|.
TGTGCCAGTACCCGACAAGCAGGGAGCGATATCGGGGAGCTGTTTTTT
CASTRQAGSDIGELFF
>TRBV10-1|TRBJ2-1|.|.
TGCGCCAGCAGCAAAGACAGGGTGGGGGGCAATGAGCAGTTCTTC
CASSKDRVGGNEQFF
>TRBV9|TRBJ2-1|once|.
TGTGCCAGCAGCGTAGGAGGGGGGGATAACAATGAGCAGTTCTTC
CASSVGGGDNNEQFF
>TRBV11-2|TRBJ2-7|.|TRBD2
TGTGCCAGCAGCTCTAAGCGGGAGGACGAGCAGTACTTC
CASSSKREDEQYF
>TRBV7-9|TRBJ2-3|.|TRBD2
TGTGCCAGCAGCGCCGGGACTAGCGGTCATGGTCAACGCACAGATACGCAGTATTTT
CASSAGTSGHGQRTDTQYF
>TRBV27|TRBJ2-3|.|TRBD2
TGTGCCAGCAGTTGGGGCGGGGGGAACACAGATACGCAGTATTTT
CASSWGGGNTDTQYF
>TRBV27|TRBJ2-7|.|TRBD2
TGTGCCAGCAGTCTCCCAGCTAGCGGGTCTCGCGAGCAGTACTTC
CASSLPASGSREQYF
>TRBV6-5|TRBJ1-2|.|.
TGTGCCAGCTTTGGGCAACGTGGCTACACCTTC
CASFGQRGYTF